This TCR beta chain was captured by sequencing in a study of T-cell memory formation after mild COVID-19 (dated by TCRdb to the early 2020s). Broadly, across the study: Most TCR sequence clusters were specific to one of the two donors. Longitudinal TCRalpha and TCRbeta repertoire sequencing tracked T-cell clones expanding and contracting after mild COVID-19 in a couple of donors. The cohort comprised two young, previously healthy adult volunteers, one female and one male.

Ficoll-Paque density gradient centrifugation was the method used to isolate PBMCs. The study at large found these results: Whether the second-wave clones peaking on day 37 were SARS-CoV-2 specific was not confirmed. Contracting CD4+ clones were found mainly in CM and EM memory subsets, while CD8+ clones were enriched in EMRA. Only a couple of mild cases were covered by the study, and larger cohorts that include severe cases with pre-infection samples were considered necessary. Some responding clones were detected in pre-infection memory, suggesting pre-existing cross-reactive memory T cells joined the SARS-CoV-2 response. Clones that contracted from day 15 to 85 showed balanced CD4/CD8 phenotypes, whereas a second wave of clones that expanded from day 15 to 37 leaned towards CD4+.

These reads were obtained on an Illumina NovaSeq 6000. TCRalpha and TCRbeta cDNA libraries were constructed by 5'RACE with constant-segment primers, with sample barcodes and unique molecular identifiers being introduced. RNA was extracted from every sample with Trizol reagent. Libraries were amplified in two PCR steps, with a second sample barcode and Illumina TruSeq adapters added in the second step. The libraries were sequenced on an Illumina NovaSeq using 2 x 150 bp paired-end reads. In the paper's pipeline: The reads were demultiplexed and collapsed into UMI-guided consensus sequences using migec v1.2.7. Using mixcr v2.1.11, UMI consensuses were aligned to TRA and TRB V and J templates and then assembled into clonotypes. Expanded or contracted clonotypes were those called significant by both edgeR and NoisET, with noise models trained on biological replicates. For edgeR calls, the cutoffs were a false discovery rate-adjusted p below 0.01 and a log2 fold-change threshold of 1. PCA with hierarchical clustering of max-normalized trajectories of the 1000 most abundant clonotypes was used as exploratory dynamics analysis. Separately sequenced CD4+ and CD8+ repertoires were used to assign a CD4 or CD8 phenotype to each responding clone. The raw public data were reprocessed by TCRdb itself: fastp quality trimming at Q25, MiXCR clonotype calling, in-frame beta chains only. When rows share a CDR3 protein, they turn into one entry using the most common DNA and genes. The V and J calls here are based on TCRdb, not the publication. The sample table contains 100,000 to 150,000 distinct CDR3 sequences; only one count was recorded for roughly 6% of them. Roughly 2.2% of the sample is taken by the ten largest.

This clonotype has only a few counts. Its antigen has not been determined. Base qualities are not at hand, and no much larger clone is one base apart. The TCR sequence derives from an adult woman who had mild COVID-19 (a few samples of this study predate the infection). The sample titles of this study are shuffled in the database, so cell type and time point are left out; the donor was told from shared clones. Sequencing used PBMCs or a T cell subset sorted from them (not recorded which).

The nucleotides are TGCGCCAGCAGCTTGATGGTTGGCGACACCGGGGAGCTGTTTTTT. It specifies CASSLMVGDTGELFF. The chain employs TRBV5-1 and TRBJ2-2; the D segment cannot be called with confidence. For CDR1 and CDR2, the germline V gene lists SGHRS and YFSETQ. Counted from cysteine to phenylalanine, this CDR3 has 15 amino acids. The retained sequence is limited to the CDR3, 45 bases, with the frame set at the first base. The junction carries 10 bases between V and J, which are trimmed by 1 base and 3 bases respectively. This CDR3, with the reference TRBV5-1 and TRBJ2-2 proteins standing in past its ends, gives the full variable domain KAGVTQTPRYLIKTRGQQVTLSCSPISGHRSVSWYQQTPGQGLQFLFEYFSETQRNKGNFPGRFSGRQFSNSRSEMNVSTLELGDSALYLCASSLMVGDTGELFFGEGSRLTVL.